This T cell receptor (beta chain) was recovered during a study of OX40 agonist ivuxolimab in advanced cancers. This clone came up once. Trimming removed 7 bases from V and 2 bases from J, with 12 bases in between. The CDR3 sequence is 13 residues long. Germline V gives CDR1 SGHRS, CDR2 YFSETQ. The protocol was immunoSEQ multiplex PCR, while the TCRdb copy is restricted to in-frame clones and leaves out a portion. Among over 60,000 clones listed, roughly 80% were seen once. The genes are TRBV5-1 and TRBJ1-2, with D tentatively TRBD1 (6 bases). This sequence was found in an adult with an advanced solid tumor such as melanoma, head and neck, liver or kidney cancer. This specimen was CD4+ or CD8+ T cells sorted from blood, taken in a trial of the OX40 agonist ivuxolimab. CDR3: CASGLQGNYGYTF. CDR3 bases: TGCGCCAGCGGTCTCCAGGGGAACTATGGCTACACCTTC.